Shown below are 18 T cell receptor beta chains from a single sample sequenced in a study of technical replicates of blood from a handful of donors (TCRdb year 2017). Libraries were prepared through the immunoSEQ multiplex PCR assay. TCRdb obtained this table from immuneACCESS and retained in-frame rearrangements with V and J assigned. These tables miss some clones; where compared with another copy, unresolved V genes account for less than half of the shortfall, and the remainder is unexplained. The sample has more than 90,000 clones on record, approximately 95% of them singletons. In total, the top ten clones hold around 0.35% of the sample. The sample comprised T cells isolated from PBMCs. Every receptor here comes from a human donor in good health.

This clone was seen only once. The junction and the germline gene differ at one end; a read error may be behind it. The rearrangement links TRBV7-2 to TRBJ1-3, with 7 bases matching TRBD1. This CDR3 region has 15 residues. Germline-derived CDR1 and CDR2 are SGHTA and FQGNSA. The CDR3 sequence is CASSWDSNSGNPIYF. CDR3 nucleotides: TGTGCCAGCAGCTGGGACAGCAACTCTGGAAACCCCATATATTTT.

About this clone itself: No DNA is shown, since the ends of the CDR3 on it are uncertain; the CDR3 is the one TCRdb lists. The CDR3 region is CASSYDCYNQPQHF. The chain is built from TRBV21-1 and TRBJ1-5. TRBV21-1 is classified as a pseudogene. The CDR3 extends over 14 residues, inclusive of both ends.

The chain uses TRBV19 and TRBJ1-1, with 7 bases lining up with TRBD1. V dropped 3 bases and J dropped 0; count of bases not matched to a gene: 10. CDR3 length: 17 amino acids. Germline V CDR1 and CDR2: LNHDA, SQIVND (reference sequence). DNA of the CDR3: TGTGCCAGTAGTATGCCCTCAACTACAGGGGTGAACACTGAAGCTTTCTTT. This codes for CASSMPSTTGVNTEAFF.

This chain joins TRBV7-9 and TRBJ2-7, with D unclear. Germline CDR1 reads SEHNR; CDR2 reads FQNEAQ (reference sequence). Trimming removed 0 bases at V and 4 bases at J, with 4 bases between. There are 12 residues in the CDR3. CDR3: CASSLARYEQYF. In DNA, the CDR3 is TGTGCCAGCAGCTTAGCCAGATACGAGCAGTACTTC. Together with reference TRBV7-9 and TRBJ2-7, the CDR3 gives the full variable domain: DTGVSQNPRHKITKRGQNVTFRCDPISEHNRLYWYRQTLGQGPEFLTYFQNEAQLEKSRLLSDRFSAERPKGSFSTLEIQRTEQGDSAMYLCASSLARYEQYFGPGTRLTVT.

The gene calls are TRBV19 and TRBJ1-1; 8 bases match TRBD1. Per the germline V gene, CDR1 is LNHDA and CDR2 is SQIVND (reference sequence). The junction had 6 bases not matched to a gene; V was cut back by 7 bases and J by 5 bases. This CDR3 region has 13 residues. Here the CDR3 DNA reads TGTGCCAGTAAGGTCCAGGGGGCGACTGAAGCTTTCTTT. Protein product: CASKVQGATEAFF.

In DNA form, the CDR3 reads TGTGCCAGCAGTTACTTAGGAGAGGGGGAGGAAAAACTGTTTTTT. Translation: CASSYLGEGEEKLFF. The gene calls are TRBV6-6 and TRBJ1-4; a weak D match, TRBD1 (6 bases). The CDR3 contains 15 residues. Germline CDR1 is MNHNY and CDR2 is SVGAGI (reference sequence). Deletions cut 1 base from V and 8 bases from J, with 14 bases between.

This chain joins TRBV9 and TRBJ2-1; weak D call: TRBD2 (6 bases). Trimming pared 0 bases from V and 4 bases from J, leaving 8 bases between. The length of the CDR3 is 14 residues. CDR1 and CDR2 from the germline V gene are SGDLS and YYNGEE. The CDR3 DNA follows: TGTGCCAGCAGCGTAGAGGGGACTTACAATGAGCAGTTCTTC. Translating it yields CASSVEGTYNEQFF.

The genes are TRBV16 and TRBJ1-5; TRBD1 matches at 7 bases. This CDR3 has 15 amino acids. CDR1 KGHSY and CDR2 FQNENV come from the germline V gene. The J segment lost 2 bases and the V segment lost 4 bases, leaving 5 bases of the junction unmatched. CDR3 bases: TGTGCCAGCAGCCGAAGAACAGGGGGCAATCAGCCCCAGCATTTT. The encoded protein is CASSRRTGGNQPQHF.

This chain links TRBV19 with TRBJ1-1, with TRBD1 matching over 9 bases. The CDR3 length is 18 residues. After removal of 7 bases from V and 4 bases from J, the junction contained 19 bases not matched to a gene. Germline CDR1 and CDR2: LNHDA and SQIVND (reference sequence). CDR3 residues: CASTEEGWTGAKITEAFF. Written as DNA, the CDR3 is TGTGCCAGTACCGAAGAAGGGTGGACAGGGGCGAAAATCACTGAAGCTTTCTTT.

The genes are TRBV27 and TRBJ1-1; tentative D call: TRBD1 (5 bases). Trimming took 3 bases from V and 5 from J, leaving 10 bases between them. The germline V gene has CDR1 MNHEY and CDR2 SMNVEV (reference sequence). The CDR3 consists of 13 residues. CDR3 loop: CASSFSGDTEAFF. The DNA for the CDR3 is TGTGCCAGCAGTTTTTCGGGGGATACTGAAGCTTTCTTT.

This clone was seen only a few times. The V call is TRBV30, the J call TRBJ2-4; unclear D gene. Trimming stripped 4 bases from V and 4 bases from J, with 11 bases between. Germline loops: CDR1 GTSNPN, CDR2 SVGIG (reference sequence). CDR3 length equals 13 residues. CDR3 coding DNA: TGTGCCTGGACGGGTCTGGTTAAAAACATTCAGTACTTC. It encodes CAWTGLVKNIQYF.

V is TRBV27 and J is TRBJ1-5, with a possible D match to TRBD1 (5 bases). Germline CDR1 is MNHEY and CDR2 is SMNVEV (reference sequence). The V end lost 5 bases, the J end lost 5 bases, and 22 bases lay between the germline ends. CDR3 length: 17 amino acids. The CDR3 DNA sequence: TGTGCCAGCAGTCGATACGCAGGGAGGGTTTTTGATCAGCCCCAGCATTTT. This translates into CASSRYAGRVFDQPQHF.

The V call is TRBV19, the J call TRBJ2-2; D is perhaps TRBD2 (5 bases). From germline, CDR1 is LNHDA and CDR2 SQIVND (reference sequence). The length of the CDR3 is 16 residues. The V and J ends lost 5 bases and 0 bases respectively, with 13 bases between them. CDR3 protein: CASSSLTNANTGELFF. The DNA of the CDR3 is TGTGCCAGTAGTTCTCTGACTAACGCGAACACCGGGGAGCTGTTTTTT.

The V gene is TRBV6-5, the J gene TRBJ2-3, with no clear D. Germline loops: CDR1 MNHEY, CDR2 SVGAGI. This CDR3 is built from 14 residues. V dropped 5 bases and J dropped 3 bases, with 12 bases sitting between them. The CDR3 protein is CASSGAPGTDTQYF. CDR3 sequence (DNA): TGTGCCAGCAGTGGAGCCCCGGGTACAGATACGCAGTATTTT.

The chain joins TRBV28 to TRBJ1-2; D is perhaps TRBD1 (5 bases). Germline V gives CDR1 MDHEN, CDR2 SYDVKM. Trimming stripped 3 bases from V and 6 bases from J, with 14 bases between. This CDR3 is built from 14 residues. CDR3 loop: CASSLAQGLHGYTF. The CDR3 nucleotides are TGTGCCAGCAGTTTGGCGCAGGGTTTGCATGGCTACACCTTC.

V gene TRBV19 combines with J gene TRBJ2-1; 10 bases fit TRBD1. The CDR3 is made up of 16 amino acids. CDR1 LNHDA and CDR2 SQIVND come from the germline V gene (reference sequence). V was pared by 5 bases and J by 0 bases, with 4 bases of the junction left unmatched. CDR3 sequence reads: CASSSRQGASYNEQFF. As DNA, the CDR3 is TGTGCCAGTAGTTCGAGACAGGGGGCCTCCTACAATGAGCAGTTCTTC. Supplemented by reference TRBV19 and TRBJ2-1, the full variable domain reads DGGITQSPKYLFRKEGQNVTLSCEQNLNHDAMYWYRQDPGQGLRLIYYSQIVNDFQKGDIAEGYSVSREKKESFPLTVTSAQKNPTAFYLCASSSRQGASYNEQFFGPGTRLTVL.

This clone was seen once. The V and J genes are TRBV6-5 and TRBJ1-2; the D gene is possibly TRBD1 (5 bases). This CDR3 contains 11 residues. CDR1 and CDR2 from the germline V gene are MNHEY and SVGAGI. V was shortened by 8 bases and J by 7 bases, with 11 bases between the two germline ends. The CDR3 loop is CASARDGGYTF. Here the CDR3 DNA reads TGTGCCAGCGCCAGGGATGGTGGCTACACCTTC.

V usage is TRBV28 and J usage is TRBJ2-1, with TRBD2 as a possible D gene (5 bases). Germline values: CDR1 MDHEN, CDR2 SYDVKM. The ends were cut back, 7 bases at V and 6 bases at J, with 19 bases in the middle. There are 15 residues in the CDR3. CDR3 in DNA: TGTGCCAGCACCCTTACTAGGGCACTCTTCAATGAGCAGTTCTTC. Encoded protein: CASTLTRALFNEQFF.